The rows below give T cell receptor beta chains drawn from one sample of a study of T cells in Graves' hyperthyroidism and ophthalmopathy. Using its own MiXCR run on the multiplex PCR reads, TCRdb lists one record per CDR3 protein. The sample holds about 840,000 distinct CDR3 sequences, about 38% seen once. Sequenced material: blood. These receptors were obtained from a man between 18 and 29 years old with Graves' hyperthyroidism. CDR3s include the opening cysteine and the closing phenylalanine or tryptophan. D genes are given only for firm matches. Only part of the rows carry a size: once, few, many, or a class if the clone is expanded.

cdr3_nt cdr3_aa v_call d_call clone_size j_call
TGTGCCAGCAGACGGACAGGGGGCAATAATTCACCCCTCCACTTT CASRRTGGNNSPLHF TRBV6-2/TRBV6-3 TRBD1 few TRBJ1-6
TGTGCCACCCAGGGGACAGGGGAGCTGTTTTTT CATQGTGELFF TRBV2 - few TRBJ2-2
TGTGCCAGCAGTTACGGGGGGCCTCGGAATTCACCCCTCCACTTT CASSYGGPRNSPLHF TRBV6-5 - - TRBJ1-6
TGTGCCAGCAGTGAAGTGACTAGCTTGGGGACCGGGGAGCTGTTTTTT CASSEVTSLGTGELFF TRBV2 TRBD2 - TRBJ2-2
TGTGCCAGCAGTTACGGGGGCAGCTCTGGAAACACCATATATTTT CASSYGGSSGNTIYF TRBV6-5 - once TRBJ1-3
TGTGCCAGCAACGTAGCTGCCGGAGACAGCTCTGGAAACACCATATATTTT CASNVAAGDSSGNTIYF TRBV9 - - TRBJ1-3
TGTGCCGGTGCAGGGGGCCAAGAGACCCAGTACTTC CAGAGGQETQYF TRBV6-6 TRBD1 - TRBJ2-5
TGCAGTGCTAGACTGACAGATGATTATACGGAAGCTTTCTTT CSARLTDDYTEAFF TRBV20-1 - many TRBJ1-1
TGTGCCAGCAGTGAGGGGACAGGGTCGCTCCGCACAGATACGCAGTATTTT CASSEGTGSLRTDTQYF TRBV25-1 TRBD1 few TRBJ2-3
TGTGCCAGCCTTAGCGGGGGGGCCGGGGAGCTGTTTTTT CASLSGGAGELFF TRBV2 TRBD2 - TRBJ2-2
TGCGCCAGCAGCTTGGAAACTGAGAGGACCGGGGAGCTGTTTTTT CASSLETERTGELFF TRBV5-1 - - TRBJ2-2
TGTGCCAGCAGCTTGGAAGCGGACAGCAGCAATCAGCCCCAGCATTTT CASSLEADSSNQPQHF TRBV5-6 - many TRBJ1-5
TGTGCCACCCCGGCCGGGACATCGGCTTTCTATGGCTACACCTTC CATPAGTSAFYGYTF TRBV7-9 - few TRBJ1-2
TGTGCCATCAGTGACCGGGACAGGGAGTTCACAGATACGCAGTATTTT CAISDRDREFTDTQYF TRBV10-3 TRBD1 - TRBJ2-3
TGTGCCAGCAGTGATTGGACGGCTGACTCTGGGGCCAACGTCCTGACTTTC CASSDWTADSGANVLTF TRBV2 - - TRBJ2-6
TGTGCCAGCAGCCCGCCCGTCTCAGGGGCCTACGAGCAGTACTTC CASSPPVSGAYEQYF TRBV7-9 - few TRBJ2-7
TGCAGCGTTTTTAGCGGGAGTACAGACTATGGCTACACCTTC CSVFSGSTDYGYTF TRBV29-1 - - TRBJ1-2
TGTGCCAGCAGCCGACGGACAGGGGGAGACACCATATATTTT CASSRRTGGDTIYF TRBV7-4 TRBD1 - TRBJ1-3
TGCGCCAGCAGCTTCGGGTGGGAGAACACTGAAGCTTTCTTT CASSFGWENTEAFF TRBV5-1 - many TRBJ1-1
TGTGCCATCAGACCCGGGACAGCAGAGACCGGGGAGCTGTTTTTT CAIRPGTAETGELFF TRBV10-3 TRBD1 many TRBJ2-2
TGCAGCACCGGACAGGGGAAGGAAAAACTGTTTTTT CSTGQGKEKLFF TRBV29-1 TRBD1 - TRBJ1-4
TGTGCCAGCAGCCAAGATGGCAGGGGCATATATTTT CASSQDGRGIYF TRBV7-3 - - TRBJ1-3
TGCGCCAGCAGCCCCGACAGTTACGCTGAAGCTTTCTTT CASSPDSYAEAFF TRBV5-1 - once TRBJ1-1
TGCAGTGTTGACGGGACTAGCGGGACTTACGAGCAGTACTTC CSVDGTSGTYEQYF TRBV20-1 TRBD2 few TRBJ2-7
TGTGCCAGCATCCCAGTAGGGGGGAACACTGAAGCTTTCTTT CASIPVGGNTEAFF TRBV7-8 - few TRBJ1-1
TGTGCCAGCATCCGGAGCAGCTTGCCGAGCTCTGGAAACACCATATATTTT CASIRSSLPSSGNTIYF TRBV12-3/TRBV12-4 - - TRBJ1-3
TGTGCCAGCCGCCCGGGGGTGCCCACCGGGGAGCTGTTTTTT CASRPGVPTGELFF TRBV7-3 - - TRBJ2-2